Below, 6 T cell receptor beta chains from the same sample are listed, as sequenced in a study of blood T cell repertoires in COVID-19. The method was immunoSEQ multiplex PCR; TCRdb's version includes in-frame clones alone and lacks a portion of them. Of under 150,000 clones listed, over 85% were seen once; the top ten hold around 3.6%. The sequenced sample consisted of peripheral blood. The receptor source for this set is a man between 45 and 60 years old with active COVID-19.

The CDR3 reads CASSQGAEGNEQFF. Here the CDR3 DNA reads TGTGCCAGCTCTCAGGGCGCTGAAGGGAATGAGCAGTTCTTC. The chain has TRBV18 and TRBJ2-1; tentatively, D is TRBD1 (5 bases). The V gene's germline CDR1 is KGHSH and CDR2 LQKENI. The CDR3 contains 14 residues. Trimming took 6 bases from V and 7 from J, leaving 16 bases between them. The full variable domain, its missing parts supplied by reference TRBV18 and TRBJ2-1, is NAGVMQNPRHLVRRRGQEARLRCSPMKGHSHVYWYRQLPEEGLKFMVYLQKENIIDESGMPKERFSAEFPKEGPSILRIQQVVRGDSAAYFCASSQGAEGNEQFFGPGTRLTVL.

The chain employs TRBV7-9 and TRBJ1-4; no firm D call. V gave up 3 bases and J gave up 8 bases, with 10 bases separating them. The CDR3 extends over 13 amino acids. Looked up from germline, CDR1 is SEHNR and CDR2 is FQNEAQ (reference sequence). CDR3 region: CASSFRRVEKLFF. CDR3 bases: TGTGCCAGCAGCTTTCGGAGGGTAGAAAAACTGTTTTTT.

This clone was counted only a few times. The chain's CDR3 is CASSSSGQGAYGYTF. For the CDR3, the DNA is TGTGCCAGCAGCTCCTCCGGACAGGGTGCCTATGGCTACACCTTC. The V call is TRBV7-9, the J call TRBJ1-2, with 8 positions matching TRBD1. The CDR3 sequence is 15 residues long. CDR1 and CDR2 (germline): SEHNR, FQNEAQ (reference sequence). Germline trimming cut 4 bases from V and 4 bases from J; bases unmatched to any gene: 8.

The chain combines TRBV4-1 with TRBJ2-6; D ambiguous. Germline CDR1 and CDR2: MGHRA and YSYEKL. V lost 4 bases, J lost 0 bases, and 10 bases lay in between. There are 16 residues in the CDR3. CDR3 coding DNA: TGCGCCAGCAGCCGCTCCACTGCCTCTGGGGCCAACGTCCTGACTTTC. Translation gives CASSRSTASGANVLTF.

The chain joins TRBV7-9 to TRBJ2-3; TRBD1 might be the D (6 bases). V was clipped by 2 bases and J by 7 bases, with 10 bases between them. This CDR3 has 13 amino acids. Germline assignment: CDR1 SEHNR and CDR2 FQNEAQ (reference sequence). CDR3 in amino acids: CASSLTGHNTQYF. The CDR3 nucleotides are TGTGCCAGCAGCTTAACGGGACACAATACGCAGTATTTT.

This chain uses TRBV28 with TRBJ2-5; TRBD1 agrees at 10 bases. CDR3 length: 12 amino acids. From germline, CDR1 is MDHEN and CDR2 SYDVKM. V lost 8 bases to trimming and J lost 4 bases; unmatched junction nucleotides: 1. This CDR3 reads CASGTGVETQYF. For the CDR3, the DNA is TGTGCCAGCGGGACAGGGGTAGAGACCCAGTACTTC.